The rows below give T cell receptor beta chains drawn from one sample of a study of blood T cell repertoires in COVID-19. TCRdb's table, derived via immunoSEQ multiplex PCR, lists solely in-frame clones and lacks some. This table has about 410,000 clones, roughly 85% appearing once. Sequencing input: peripheral blood. These receptor sequences come from a woman between 25 and 40 years old with active or convalescent COVID-19. Both conserved end residues are part of each CDR3. A D gene is named only where the DNA matches it firmly. Clone size is shown for a subset of rows, as once, few, many or a class of expanded clone.

clone_size	d_call	v_call	j_call	cdr3_aa	cdr3_nt
.	.	TRBV7-2	TRBJ2-3	CASKNRSPDTQYF	TGTGCCAGCAAAAACAGGTCCCCAGATACGCAGTATTTT
.	TRBD1	TRBV6-5	TRBJ1-1	CASNKGQGGNTEAFF	TGTGCCAGCAATAAGGGACAGGGTGGGAACACTGAAGCTTTCTTT
.	.	TRBV19	TRBJ2-1	CASSPTTPYNEQFF	TGTGCCAGTAGCCCAACTACTCCGTACAATGAGCAGTTCTTC
.	.	TRBV19	TRBJ2-1	CASSNGAGISYNEQFF	TGTGCCAGTAGTAATGGTGCGGGTATCTCCTACAATGAGCAGTTCTTC
.	.	TRBV7-9	TRBJ2-7	CASSLDRGSEQYF	TGTGCCAGCAGCTTAGATCGGGGATCCGAGCAGTACTTC
.	TRBD2	TRBV7-2	TRBJ2-5	CASSLVLAGKTQYF	TGTGCCAGCAGCTTAGTTTTAGCGGGGAAGACCCAGTACTTC
.	TRBD1	TRBV7-9	TRBJ1-3	CASSWPGQGADGNTIYF	TGTGCCAGCAGCTGGCCGGGACAGGGGGCAGACGGAAACACCATATATTTT
.	.	TRBV29-1	TRBJ2-1	CSGTRSSYNEQFF	TGCAGCGGAACAAGGAGCTCCTACAATGAGCAGTTCTTC
.	TRBD1	TRBV10-1	TRBJ1-5	CARPDTGTGDNQPQHF	TGCGCCAGACCGGACACTGGGACAGGGGACAATCAGCCCCAGCATTTT
.	.	TRBV19	TRBJ2-1	CASSIVGGAGNNEQFF	TGTGCCAGTAGTATAGTGGGCGGTGCGGGTAACAATGAGCAGTTCTTC
once	.	TRBV10-3	TRBJ1-4	CATRGSDEKLFF	TGTGCCACTCGGGGGTCGGATGAAAAACTGTTTTTT
.	TRBD1	TRBV4-2	TRBJ1-3	CASSPLTGAGNTIYF	TGTGCCAGCAGCCCTCTAACAGGGGCTGGAAACACCATATATTTT
.	.	TRBV18	TRBJ1-5	CASARGRDSNQPQHF	TGTGCCAGCGCTAGAGGAAGAGACAGCAATCAGCCCCAGCATTTT
.	TRBD1	TRBV30	TRBJ1-5	CAWSVGTANNQPQHF	TGTGCCTGGAGTGTAGGGACAGCTAACAATCAGCCCCAGCATTTT
.	.	TRBV7-9	TRBJ2-3	CASSLGFSGNSTDTQYF	TGTGCCAGCAGCTTGGGGTTTAGCGGAAACAGCACAGATACGCAGTATTTT
.	TRBD1	TRBV25-1	TRBJ1-1	CANHRGRGTEAFF	TGTGCCAACCACAGGGGGCGCGGGACTGAAGCTTTCTTT
.	.	TRBV27	TRBJ1-2	CASTEKSPNYGYTF	TGTGCCAGCACCGAGAAGAGTCCCAACTATGGCTACACCTTC
once	TRBD2	TRBV25-1	TRBJ2-7	CASSGERTSGIYEQYF	TGTGCCAGCAGTGGGGAACGGACTAGCGGGATATACGAGCAGTACTTC
.	.	TRBV29-1	TRBJ2-7	CSVDGFVRGEQYF	TGCAGCGTTGATGGGTTCGTAAGGGGTGAGCAGTACTTC
once	TRBD2	TRBV6-2/TRBV6-3	TRBJ2-5	CASSYPWASGQETQYF	TGTGCCAGCAGTTATCCTTGGGCTAGCGGGCAAGAGACCCAGTACTTC
.	TRBD1	TRBV19	TRBJ1-1	CASSIPDRGRDTEAFF	TGTGCCAGTAGTATACCCGACAGGGGGCGAGACACTGAAGCTTTCTTT
.	.	TRBV5-1	TRBJ1-3	CASSSGISGNTIYF	TGCGCCAGCAGCTCAGGGATTTCTGGAAACACCATATATTTT
.	.	TRBV2	TRBJ1-3	CASSEGPLGNTIYF	TGTGCCAGCAGTGAAGGGCCCCTTGGAAACACCATATATTTT
.	TRBD1	TRBV2	TRBJ1-5	CASSVEGQGARGQPQHF	TGTGCCAGCAGTGTGGAAGGACAGGGGGCGCGGGGTCAGCCCCAGCATTTT
once	.	TRBV7-6	TRBJ2-1	CASSPLFDEQFF	TGTGCCAGCAGCCCCCTATTCGATGAGCAGTTCTTC
few	TRBD1	TRBV2	TRBJ2-7	CASSYHGTGGTYEQYF	TGTGCCAGCAGTTACCACGGGACAGGGGGTACCTACGAGCAGTACTTC
few	TRBD2	TRBV30	TRBJ2-3	CAWSVQPSGSADTQYF	TGTGCCTGGAGTGTACAACCTAGCGGGAGCGCAGATACGCAGTATTTT
.	TRBD2	TRBV5-4	TRBJ2-4	CASSLASGGSKNIQYF	TGTGCCAGCAGCTTGGCGAGCGGGGGGTCCAAAAACATTCAGTACTTC